The present T cell receptor (beta chain) was sequenced within a study of T cells in women clearing cervical HPV infection. Across the study: Case blood was drawn when the lesion was first found; control blood after infection became undetectable.

Trimming took off 4 bases at V and 0 bases at J, with 3 bases between the two ends. The germline gives CDR1 SGHAT, CDR2 FQNNGV. The CDR3 is 13 amino acids. The method was immunoSEQ multiplex PCR; TCRdb's version includes in-frame clones alone and lacks a portion of them. This sample contains around 28,000 clones. With regard to this clone: The read ends 3 residues before the CDR3 terminus; that terminus is restored from the germline J gene.

The chain couples TRBV11-2 to TRBJ1-4; D not resolved. Source material: blood buffy coat. The source of this sequence is a woman between 18 and 70 years old with a cervical HPV16 infection that either progressed to CIN3+ or cleared (not recorded which). CDR3 DNA, as far as it was read: TGTGCCAGCAGCTCTGCAACTAATGAAAAA. Its translation: CASSSATNEK. In full, the CDR3 is CASSSATNEKLFF.